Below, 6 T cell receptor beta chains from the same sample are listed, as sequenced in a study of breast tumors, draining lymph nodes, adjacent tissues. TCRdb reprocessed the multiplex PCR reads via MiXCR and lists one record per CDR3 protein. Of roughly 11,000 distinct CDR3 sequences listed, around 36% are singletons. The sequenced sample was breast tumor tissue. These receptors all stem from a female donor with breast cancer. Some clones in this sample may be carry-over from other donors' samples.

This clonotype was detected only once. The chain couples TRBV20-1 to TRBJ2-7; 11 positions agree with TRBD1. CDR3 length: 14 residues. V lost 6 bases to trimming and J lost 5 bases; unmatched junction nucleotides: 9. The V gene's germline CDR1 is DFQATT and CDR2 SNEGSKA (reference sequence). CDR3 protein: CSASSTDRGHEQYF. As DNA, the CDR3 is TGCAGTGCCAGCAGCACGGACAGGGGGCACGAGCAGTACTTC.

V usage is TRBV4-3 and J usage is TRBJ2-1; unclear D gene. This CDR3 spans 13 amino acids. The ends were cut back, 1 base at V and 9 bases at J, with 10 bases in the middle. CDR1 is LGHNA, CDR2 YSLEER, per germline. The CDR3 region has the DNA TGCGCCAGCAGCCAAGTGCGTATGCGTGAGCAGTTCTTC. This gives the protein CASSQVRMREQFF.

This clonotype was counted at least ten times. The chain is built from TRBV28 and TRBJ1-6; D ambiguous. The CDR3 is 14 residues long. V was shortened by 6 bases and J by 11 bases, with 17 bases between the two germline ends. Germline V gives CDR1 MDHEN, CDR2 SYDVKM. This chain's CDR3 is CASSQESGWTPLHF. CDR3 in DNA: TGTGCCAGCAGCCAAGAGTCGGGGTGGACACCCCTCCACTTT.

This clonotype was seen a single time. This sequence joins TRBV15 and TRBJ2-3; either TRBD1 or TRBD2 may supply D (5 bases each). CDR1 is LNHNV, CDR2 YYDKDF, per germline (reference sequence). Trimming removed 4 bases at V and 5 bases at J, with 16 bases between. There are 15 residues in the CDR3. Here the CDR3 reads CATSNRDLLGDTQYF. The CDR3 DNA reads TGTGCCACCAGCAATAGGGACCTCCTGGGAGATACGCAGTATTTT.

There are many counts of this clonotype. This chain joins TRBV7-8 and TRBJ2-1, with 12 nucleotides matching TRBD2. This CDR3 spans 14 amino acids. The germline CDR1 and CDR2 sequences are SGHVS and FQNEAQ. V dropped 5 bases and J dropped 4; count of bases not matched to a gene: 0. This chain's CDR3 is CASSGTSGYNEQFF. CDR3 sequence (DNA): TGTGCCAGCAGCGGGACTAGCGGGTACAATGAGCAGTTCTTC.

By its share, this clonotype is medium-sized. CDR3 in DNA: TGTGCCATCAGTGACGGGGACGACGAGCAGTACTTC. Amino acid sequence: CAISDGDDEQYF. The gene calls are TRBV10-3 and TRBJ2-7; either TRBD1 or TRBD2 may fit D (5 bases each). V lost 3 bases to trimming and J lost 5 bases, with 8 bases between them. This CDR3 has 12 residues. Germline V gives CDR1 ENHRY, CDR2 SYGVKD.